These 21 T cell receptor beta chains were sequenced from one sample in a study of blood T cell repertoires in COVID-19 (dated by TCRdb to about 2020). Library creation used the immunoSEQ multiplex PCR assay. The immuneACCESS repertoire file appears here via TCRdb, limited to in-frame rearrangements. These files lack a portion of the clones; in checked studies, under half of the deficit traces to unresolved V genes, and the cause of the others is not known. In all, the sample holds approximately 150,000 clones, and about 87% of those were seen once. The ten most abundant clones make up less than 10% of the sample. The sample consisted of peripheral blood. The receptors originated from a woman aged 45 to 65 with active or convalescent COVID-19.

J is TRBJ1-4 and V is TRBV5-1, with a tentative D call TRBD1 (6 bases). Germline V gene data show CDR1 as SGHRS and CDR2 as YFSETQ. Trimming stripped 2 bases from V and 4 bases from J, with 12 bases between. This CDR3 has 15 amino acids. The CDR3 sequence is CASSFWGQGNEKLFF. Here the CDR3 DNA reads TGCGCCAGCAGCTTTTGGGGGCAAGGTAATGAAAAACTGTTTTTT.

The chain recombines TRBV30 with TRBJ1-6; D remains unclear. V lost 5 bases and J 4 bases, leaving 9 bases between the germline ends. CDR3 length equals 13 residues. Germline V gene lookup returns CDR1 GTSNPN and CDR2 SVGIG (reference sequence). CDR3 amino acids: CAWQGEYNSPLHF. CDR3 in DNA: TGTGCCTGGCAAGGAGAGTATAATTCACCCCTCCACTTT.

This chain joins TRBV7-8 and TRBJ1-3; TRBD1 is a possible D gene (6 bases). V lost 3 bases and J 2 bases, leaving 14 bases between the germline ends. The length of the CDR3 is 16 residues. Germline loops: CDR1 SGHVS, CDR2 FQNEAQ. The CDR3 DNA is TGTGCCAGCAGCTTCAACAGGGTAGACACTGGAAACACCATATATTTT. Its protein product is CASSFNRVDTGNTIYF.

The rearrangement uses TRBV6-5 and TRBJ1-1, with D possibly matching TRBD1 (5 bases). The CDR3 loop spans 14 amino acids. V gave up 6 bases and J gave up 1 base, with 12 bases separating them. Germline CDR1 and CDR2: MNHEY and SVGAGI. CDR3 in amino acids: CASSRVSPNTEAFF. The DNA for the CDR3 is TGTGCCAGCAGCAGGGTCTCACCGAACACTGAAGCTTTCTTT.

This chain links TRBV6-2 or TRBV6-3 with TRBJ2-1; 11 bases agree with TRBD2. Germline V gives CDR1 MNHEY, CDR2 SVGEGT. The CDR3 spans 18 residues. The trim removed 0 bases at V and 0 bases at J, leaving 4 bases unmatched. The CDR3 is CASSYSVAGGPSYNEQFF. CDR3 DNA sequence: TGTGCCAGCAGTTACTCTGTAGCGGGGGGGCCCTCCTACAATGAGCAGTTCTTC.

The V and J genes are TRBV11-1 and TRBJ2-1; weak D call: TRBD2 (6 bases). The CDR3 extends over 16 amino acids. Per the germline V gene, CDR1 is SGHAT and CDR2 is FQDESV (reference sequence). V lost 2 bases and J 0 bases, leaving 11 bases between the germline ends. CDR3: CASSLNAGSSYNEQFF. The CDR3 coding sequence is TGTGCCAGCAGCTTAAATGCGGGGAGCTCCTACAATGAGCAGTTCTTC.

The chain combines TRBV18 with TRBJ1-4; 8 nucleotides align to TRBD1. Germline CDR1 reads KGHSH; CDR2 reads LQKENI. CDR3 length: 16 amino acids. With 4 bases clipped from V and 3 bases from J, the junction kept 7 bases outside the gene matches. The CDR3, as DNA: TGTGCCAGCTCACTAAATCAGGGGGCGCCTAATGAAAAACTGTTTTTT. It codes for CASSLNQGAPNEKLFF.

This sequence joins TRBV7-9 and TRBJ2-3; 10 bases are a match to TRBD2. The CDR3 contains 16 residues. V trimming: 5 bases; J trimming: 4 bases; junction bases outside the gene matches: 9. From germline, CDR1 is SEHNR and CDR2 FQNEAQ (reference sequence). CDR3 loop: CASSLGSGGDSDTQYF. CDR3 DNA: TGTGCCAGCAGCCTAGGGAGCGGGGGGGACTCAGATACGCAGTATTTT.

The chain links TRBV28 to TRBJ2-7; possibly TRBD1 for D (6 bases). The germline V gene has CDR1 MDHEN and CDR2 SYDVKM. The CDR3 covers 15 residues. V was pared by 2 bases and J by 4 bases, with 15 bases between. CDR3 bases: TGTGCCAGCAGTTTAGTGAGCAGGGGTGCGTACGAGCAGTACTTC. This encodes CASSLVSRGAYEQYF.

The chain employs TRBV10-3 and TRBJ1-1; D unclear. This CDR3 is built from 13 residues. CDR1 and CDR2 from the germline V gene are ENHRY and SYGVKD. Trimming took off 2 bases at V and 4 bases at J, with 8 bases between the two ends. The CDR3 DNA reads TGTGCCATCAGTGAGAACGGAGGCACTGAAGCTTTCTTT. It is translated as CAISENGGTEAFF.

The rearrangement uses TRBV4-3 and TRBJ1-6, with 10 nucleotides matching TRBD1. Germline CDR1 reads LGHNA; CDR2 reads YSLEER. With 0 bases clipped from V and 8 bases from J, the junction kept 4 bases outside the gene matches. The CDR3 runs 16 residues. The CDR3 sequence: CASSQEADRGDSPLHF. The CDR3 bases are TGCGCCAGCAGCCAAGAAGCGGACAGGGGGGATTCACCCCTCCACTTT.

V usage is TRBV7-6 and J usage is TRBJ2-5; 12 nucleotides align to TRBD2. Germline loops: CDR1 SGHVS, CDR2 FNYEAQ. The CDR3 has 17 residues. J was trimmed by 4 bases and V by 1 base; bases with no gene match: 7. The CDR3 DNA is TGTGCCAGCAGCTTAGGGTCTAGCGGGGGGGCACGAGAGACCCAGTACTTC. Translated, it gives CASSLGSSGGARETQYF.

The gene calls are TRBV7-2 and TRBJ2-3, with 12 positions matching TRBD2. CDR1 and CDR2 (germline): SGHTA, FQGNSA. This CDR3 has 16 residues. V shed 5 bases and J 5 bases; nucleotides not matched to a gene: 8. The CDR3 nucleotides are TGTGCCAGCAGCGCCCGACTAGCGGGGGTAAGAGATACGCAGTATTTT. It encodes CASSARLAGVRDTQYF.

The rearrangement uses TRBV28 and TRBJ2-7; D may be TRBD1 (6 bases). Germline V gene sequence: CDR1 MDHEN, CDR2 SYDVKM. This CDR3 has 15 residues. V lost 6 bases and J 3 bases, leaving 18 bases between the germline ends. The CDR3 nucleotides read TGTGCCAGCAGCCTTCTGGACAGTTCCTACTACGAGCAGTACTTC. Encoded protein: CASSLLDSSYYEQYF.

The table lists this clone with a count of one. The same CDR3 arises from other DNA sequences in this sample as well. The chain employs TRBV5-4 and TRBJ2-5; D perhaps matches TRBD2 (6 bases). CDR1 SGHNT and CDR2 YYREEE come from the germline V gene (reference sequence). V was trimmed by 3 bases and J by 2 bases, leaving 11 bases between them. The CDR3 covers 14 residues. The CDR3 DNA sequence: TGTGCCAGCAGCTCTGGGGGGTCACAAGAGACCCAGTACTTC. It is translated as CASSSGGSQETQYF.

This clone has ten or more counts. The genes are TRBV27 and TRBJ1-2, with TRBD1 matching over 7 bases. J was trimmed by 11 bases and V by 6 bases; bases with no gene match: 15. Germline CDR1 reads MNHEY; CDR2 reads SMNVEV (reference sequence). This CDR3 comprises 14 residues. The CDR3 coding sequence is TGTGCCAGCAGCCGGACAGGCACGGTGTCTAAGTACACCTTC. Its protein is CASSRTGTVSKYTF.

V gene TRBV3-1 (or the pseudogene TRBV3-2) combines with J gene TRBJ1-3; possible D gene TRBD1, 6 bases. This CDR3 has 13 amino acids. Germline-derived CDR1 and CDR2 are LGHDT and YNNKEL (reference sequence). The V end lost 4 bases, the J end lost 4 bases, and 8 bases lay between the germline ends. This CDR3 is CASSRTEGNTIYF. Written as DNA, the CDR3 is TGTGCCAGCAGCCGGACAGAAGGAAACACCATATATTTT.

V usage is TRBV4-1 and J usage is TRBJ2-1; 9 bases align to TRBD2. This CDR3 contains 17 residues. Germline CDR1 and CDR2: MGHRA and YSYEKL. The J segment lost 7 bases and the V segment lost 0 bases, leaving 10 bases of the junction unmatched. CDR3 DNA sequence: TGCGCCAGCAGCCAAGATCACGGCGGGGGGGCGGGGAATGAGCAGTTCTTC. Amino acids: CASSQDHGGGAGNEQFF.

The chain combines TRBV6-5 with TRBJ2-5; D is perhaps TRBD2 (5 bases). Trimming shortened V by 0 bases and J by 1 base, and 12 bases separated the two germline ends. The CDR3 covers 16 residues. Germline CDR1 and CDR2: MNHEY and SVGAGI. The CDR3 reads CASSYSRVAIQETQYF. CDR3 sequence (DNA): TGTGCCAGCAGTTACTCGAGGGTTGCCATCCAAGAGACCCAGTACTTC.

CDR3 sequence reads: CASSLTPGTEAFF. Here the CDR3 DNA reads TGTGCCAGCAGTTTAACGCCCGGCACTGAAGCTTTCTTT. The chain is built from TRBV28 and TRBJ1-1; D gene ambiguous. The germline V gene encodes CDR1 MDHEN and CDR2 SYDVKM. This CDR3 is built from 13 residues. V lost 2 bases and J 4 bases, leaving 8 bases between the germline ends.

J is TRBJ2-3 and V is TRBV28; 9 nucleotides align to TRBD1. The CDR3 is 16 residues long. Trimming removed 7 bases from V and 7 bases from J; junction bases left unmatched: 15. Germline loops: CDR1 MDHEN, CDR2 SYDVKM. In DNA form, the CDR3 reads TGTGCCAGCACCATAGGGACAGGGTGGGTAGGAAATACGCAGTATTTT. Translation gives CASTIGTGWVGNTQYF.